This T cell receptor beta chain was found in a study of shared clonotypes between healthy human individuals. Study conclusions and caveats: Among donors, clonotype sharing was expected to be affected by sequencing depth.

Germline loops: CDR1 SGHAT, CDR2 FQNNGV. V trimming: 4 bases; J trimming: 5 bases; junction bases outside the gene matches: 9. The CDR3 covers 15 residues. Clones were sequenced by immunoSEQ multiplex PCR, and TCRdb holds only the in-frame ones, with some missing. This sample has about 490,000 clones; 65% to 80% occur once, and the top ten carry about 12%. In the case of this clone: The antigen remains undetermined.

This clonotype originated in a woman aged 40-49 years in good health. Some clones in this sample may be carry-over from other donors' samples. The rearrangement links TRBV11-2 to TRBJ2-3; 7 bases are shared with TRBD1. Sequenced material: PBMCs. The CDR3: CASSSKDRFKDTQYF. The CDR3 DNA reads as TGTGCCAGCAGCTCGAAGGACAGGTTCAAAGATACGCAGTATTTT.